This T cell receptor (beta chain) was identified during a study of blood T cells in healthy people across ages (dated by TCRdb to between 2015 and 2017). About the study as a whole: In model experiments, roughly one uniquely barcoded TCR beta cDNA molecule per two T cells was captured by template switching. Using the same blood draw, the study looked at two additional independent replicas of 1 million unique cDNA reads for two donors, one aged 18 to 30 and the other aged 80 or older. The donors were divided into four age groups: young (average around 16 years), middle-aged (roughly 42), aged (about 61) and long-lived (roughly 86). Using deep sequencing normalized with unique cDNA molecular identifiers, the study measured how TCR beta repertoire diversity changes with age. To avoid experimental bias, donors of different ages were randomly spread across the sequencing lanes.

This clonotype was recorded a few times. It has no known antigen specificity. The record has no base qualities; no much larger clone is one base away. Library prep was done by 5' RACE. Data came from an Illumina HiSeq 2500. A second roughly 7 to 12 cycle PCR used a sample-barcoded 5' primer and a J-beta primer mix. A unique molecular identifier was introduced onto each TCR beta cDNA molecule by a template-switch 5' adaptor carrying 12 random nucleotides. At least 3 million CDR3-containing paired-end reads were obtained from each sample. The Mint cDNA synthesis kit, primed by a TRBC-specific oligonucleotide, was used to synthesize first-strand cDNA from all RNA. After uracil-DNA glycosylase treatment, a first 18-cycle PCR used universal primers M1SS and BC2_uni_R on all cDNA. As for the authors' bioinformatics: For normalization, 1 million high-quality reads were randomly selected from each sample, with every read carrying a distinct molecular identifier. Instead of being binned into consensus sequences, reads with shared molecular identifiers were discarded. CDR3 identification, clonotype clustering and error correction used MiTCR with a Q25 quality threshold and the strictest error-elimination algorithm. A nonparametric unseen species model with Euler transformation was used to estimate lower-bound total TCR beta diversity. In TCRdb, the public reads were trimmed at Q25 with fastp and aligned with MiXCR, with productive beta chains retained. All rows with the same CDR3 protein become a single entry with the most common DNA and genes. The V and J calls were not made by the authors but by TCRdb's processing. The sample yields about 1.8 million distinct CDR3 sequences; roughly 52% were counted once. Of the sample, around 2.1% is held by the ten largest clones.

The full study reports these points: Compared with the aged group, the long-lived group had more naive CD4+ T cells, fewer expanded clones and increased TCR diversity, suggesting age selection. Observed TCR beta diversity correlated strongly with the percentage of naive T cells measured by flow cytometry. Donor CMV infection status was unknown, potentially confounding age-related changes in expanded clonotypes. Estimates of total diversity based on one million sequenced T cells were considered lower bounds and underestimates. Because profiling used bulk unsorted PBMCs, naive and antigen-experienced compartments could not be compared conclusively. Observed TCR beta diversity per million T cells fell roughly linearly with age, and a significant reduction was already apparent by age approximately 40.

Systemically healthy Caucasian individuals from Russia, around 38 in total and aged about 6 to 95 years, were included as donors. Each donor gave about 9.8 milliliters of peripheral blood, drawn into EDTA-treated Vacutainer tubes. Ficoll-Paque density-gradient centrifugation was used to isolate PBMCs, with at least 6 million per sample. Trizol reagent was used to extract total RNA from the PBMCs, yielding at least 5.5 micrograms per sample. For every donor, an aliquot of PBMCs went through flow cytometry to measure the percentages of naive CD45RAhigh/CD27high T cells. Trimming at the junction amounts to 5 bases on V and 3 bases on J, and the germline ends lie 11 bases apart. The CDR3, from cysteine to phenylalanine, totals 13 residues. This entry keeps only the CDR3 DNA: 39 bases, framed from base 1.

Sequencing was done on a sample of blood. The source is a woman between 35 and 50 years old in good health. The sequence is built from TRBV12-3 or TRBV12-4 and TRBJ2-7, with no confidently assigned D gene. The sequence in DNA is TGTGCCAGCAGTATCATCCACTACTACGAGCAGTACTTC. This translates into CASSIIHYYEQYF.